This TCR beta chain was identified during a study of T-cell memory formation after mild COVID-19 listed by TCRdb under 2021. Concerning the study at large: TCR sequence clusters from the two donors were largely donor specific. In two donors, T-cell clones that expanded and contracted after mild COVID-19 were followed by sequencing TCRalpha and TCRbeta repertoires longitudinally. The cohort comprised two young, previously healthy adult volunteers, one female and one male. General study outcomes and caveats: Balanced CD4/CD8 phenotypes were observed for clones contracting from day 15 to 85, whereas a bias towards CD4+ was observed for a second wave of clones expanding from day 15 to 37. The detection of some responding clones in pre-infection memory suggests that pre-existing cross-reactive memory T cells joined the SARS-CoV-2 response. The second-wave clones that peaked on day 37 were not confirmed to be SARS-CoV-2 specific. Contracting CD4+ clones appeared mostly in the CM and EM memory subsets, whereas CD8+ clones were enriched in EMRA. The study included only a couple of mild cases, and larger cohorts that include severe cases with pre-infection samples were judged to be necessary.

Trimming removed 5 bases from V and 2 bases from J; the gene matches leave 6 bases unexplained. CDR1 and CDR2 (SGHRS, YFSETQ) derive from the germline V gene. The CDR3 goes from the cysteine to the phenylalanine over 16 residues. Left in the record is the CDR3 DNA by itself, 48 bases read in frame from the first base. Ficoll-Paque density gradient centrifugation was the method used to isolate PBMCs. About this clonotype itself: No antigen is known for it. No base qualities exist here, and no much larger clone lies one base off it.

This sample was sequenced with an Illumina NovaSeq 6000. TCRalpha and TCRbeta cDNA libraries were constructed by 5'RACE with constant-segment primers, with sample barcodes and unique molecular identifiers being introduced. RNA was extracted from every sample with Trizol reagent. Amplification of the libraries took two PCR steps, and the second step added a second sample barcode plus Illumina TruSeq adapters. Sequencing of the libraries was done on an Illumina NovaSeq, producing 2 x 150 bp paired-end reads. Concerning the study's data processing: Reads were demultiplexed and collapsed into UMI-guided consensus sequences with migec v1.2.7. With mixcr v2.1.11, UMI consensuses were aligned to TRA and TRB V and J templates and assembled into clonotypes. Clonotypes were classified as expanded or contracted when called significant by both edgeR and NoisET, with noise models trained on biological replicates. For edgeR calls, the thresholds were a false discovery rate-adjusted p below 0.01 and a log2 fold-change of 1. As an exploratory analysis of dynamics, max-normalized trajectories of the 1000 most abundant clonotypes were examined with PCA combined with hierarchical clustering. Separately sequenced CD4+ and CD8+ repertoires were used to assign a CD4 or CD8 phenotype to each responding clone. TCRdb reanalyzed the raw reads on its own, using fastp at Q25 for trimming and MiXCR for clone calling, and kept in-frame beta chains. Rows matching on CDR3 protein sequence are summarized as one entry with the most common DNA and genes. These V and J calls are TCRdb output, not the study's own analysis. The sample includes a few hundred thousand distinct CDR3 sequences, with roughly a tenth observed a single time. The top ten clones comprise 20% to 25% of the sample.

The sequence joins TRBV5-1 to TRBJ1-4; 10 central bases correspond to TRBD1. The source is a man aged 18 to 30 who had mild COVID-19 (a few samples of this study predate the infection). The sample titles of this study are shuffled in the database, so cell type and time point are left out; the donor was told from shared clones. Sequencing input: PBMCs or a T cell subset sorted from them (not recorded which). Here the CDR3 is given as CASRTGGGGTNEKLFF. The DNA reads as follows: TGCGCCAGCAGGACAGGGGGCGGCGGGACTAATGAAAAACTGTTTTTT.